This T cell receptor beta chain was recovered during a study of blood T cell dynamics during melanoma immunotherapy. J lost 2 bases, V lost 5 bases, and 10 bases had no gene match. CDR3 length equals 15 residues. CDR1 and CDR2 from the germline V gene are SGHNT and YYREEE (reference sequence). Regarding time point: week 3, after first cycle of checkpoint inhibitor. The study's findings and limits: At W3, later disease-control patients showed bifurcated PBMC repertoire changes, unlike progressors.

Concerning this clone: What it recognizes is unknown.

DNA loading was fixed at 350 ng for all bulk PBMC samples. Some clones are missing from TCRdb's copy, which holds only in-frame ones; the method was immunoSEQ multiplex PCR. The sample includes approximately 14,000 clones, 80% to 95% of them seen just once. This sample comprised blood, obtained from a patient treated with checkpoint blockade. The V and J genes are TRBV5-4 and TRBJ2-7, with 7 nucleotides matching TRBD2. The sequence was collected from a human donor with melanoma. For the CDR3, the DNA is TGTGCCAGCAGGATAAGCGGGACGGGACCCTACGAGCAGTACTTC. Translated: CASRISGTGPYEQYF.